These T cell receptor beta chains were read from a single sample in a study of PD-1 blockade in classical Hodgkin lymphoma. Some clones are missing from TCRdb's copy, which holds only in-frame ones; the method was immunoSEQ multiplex PCR. This sample carries 24,000 or so clones, 60% to 85% of them seen once, and the ten largest clones take nearly 8%. The input for sequencing was peripheral blood mononuclear cells (PBMCs), taken before the second cycle of nivolumab. These receptors came from a human donor with classical Hodgkin lymphoma. The CDR3 runs from the conserved cysteine through the conserved F or W. A D gene is named only where the DNA matches it firmly. Clone size appears in some rows only: once, few, many, or a class for an expanded clone.

DNA	CDR3	V	J	size	D	length
TGTGCCAGCTCATCCGTTTCGGCTAGCGGGGCTCTTAAGATAGGGGAAACGCAGTATTTT	CASSSVSASGALKIGETQYF	TRBV18	TRBJ2-3	NA	TRBD2	20
TGCGCCAGCAGCCTTGGGACCGACCCCTGGGAGACCCAGTACTTC	CASSLGTDPWETQYF	TRBV5-1	TRBJ2-5	NA	NA	15
TGTGCCAGCAGTGAGTCAGGGACAGCTAATCAGCCCCAGCATTTT	CASSESGTANQPQHF	TRBV2	TRBJ1-5	few	TRBD1	15
TGTGCCAGCAGCGCGATGACTGGCAGTAAAAACATTCAGTACTTC	CASSAMTGSKNIQYF	TRBV5-4	TRBJ2-4	NA	NA	15
TGTGCCAGCAGTGAAGCAGGGGAAGGGGGTGAAAAACTGTTTTTT	CASSEAGEGGEKLFF	TRBV2	TRBJ1-4	NA	NA	15
TGTGCCAGCAGCTTATTACTAGCGGGTGAGCAGTTCTTC	CASSLLLAGEQFF	TRBV7-9	TRBJ2-1	NA	TRBD2	13
TGTGCCAGCAGCTTGGAGCCCGGACTAGCGGGAGTCACAGATACGCAGTATTTT	CASSLEPGLAGVTDTQYF	TRBV5-4	TRBJ2-3	NA	TRBD2	18
TGCGCCAGCAGCCAGGCTAGCGGGAGAGTTCAGTACTTC	CASSQASGRVQYF	TRBV4-3	TRBJ2-4	NA	TRBD2	13
TGTGCCAGCTCACCAAGGCTATACGAGCAGTACTTC	CASSPRLYEQYF	TRBV18	TRBJ2-7	NA	NA	12
TGTGCCAGCAGCACATGGGACACCACGAACACCGGGGAGCTGTTTTTT	CASSTWDTTNTGELFF	TRBV7-9	TRBJ2-2	NA	NA	16
TGCGCCAGCAGCCAAGATGGCCAGCTCTCTGGGGCCAACGTCCTGACTTTC	CASSQDGQLSGANVLTF	TRBV4-1	TRBJ2-6	NA	NA	17
TGTGCCAGCAGTGAAGGGTTGTTAGCGGGATACGAGCAGTACTTC	CASSEGLLAGYEQYF	TRBV6-1	TRBJ2-7	NA	TRBD2	15
TGCGCCAGCAGCCAAGTCGGTGGGACGGTCTATGGCTACACCTTC	CASSQVGGTVYGYTF	TRBV4-3	TRBJ1-2	NA	NA	15
TGTGCCAGCAGTCTGGTGAGAGGTATCACTGAAGCTTTCTTT	CASSLVRGITEAFF	TRBV27	TRBJ1-1	NA	NA	14
TGTGCCAGCAGTTTGCACAGGGGGCGGTACTATGGCTACACCTTC	CASSLHRGRYYGYTF	TRBV28	TRBJ1-2	NA	TRBD1	15
TGTGCCAGCAGACCCAGGGGGGCAGGGTCCCACGAGCAGTACTTC	CASRPRGAGSHEQYF	TRBV28	TRBJ2-7	NA	NA	15
TGTGCCAGCGGGGGGGGAGCAGGCCTTGCCCATTATGGCTACACCTTC	CASGGGAGLAHYGYTF	TRBV27	TRBJ1-2	NA	NA	16
TGTGCCAGCAGTTCAATTTGGAGCGATACGCAGTATTTT	CASSSIWSDTQYF	TRBV27	TRBJ2-3	NA	NA	13
TGCGCCAGCATCCAAAAGAGGTCTGAGGGTGTGTCCAACACTGAAGCTTTCTTT	CASIQKRSEGVSNTEAFF	TRBV23-1	TRBJ1-1	NA	NA	18
TGTGCCAGCAGAAAACGGGAAAACACTGAAGCTTTCTTT	CASRKRENTEAFF	TRBV6-5	TRBJ1-1	NA	NA	13
TGCGCCAGCAGCTTACCCCGCGCAGCGGGAGAAAACGAGCAGTACTTC	CASSLPRAAGENEQYF	TRBV5-1	TRBJ2-7	NA	TRBD2	16
TGCGCCAGCAAAGACTCGGGACAGTTCTCTGGGGCCAACGTCCTGACTTTC	CASKDSGQFSGANVLTF	TRBV5-1	TRBJ2-6	NA	TRBD1	17
TGCGCCAGCAGCCAAGGGTCCGGTCCAGGGGCCTACGAGCAGTACTTC	CASSQGSGPGAYEQYF	TRBV4-1	TRBJ2-7	NA	NA	16
TGTGCCAGCAGCTTAGTGGGGCTGGGAACTGAAGCTTTCTTT	CASSLVGLGTEAFF	TRBV7-9	TRBJ1-1	NA	NA	14
TGTGCCAGCAGTGAAACCGGCGGGAGGAACACTGAAGCTTTCTTT	CASSETGGRNTEAFF	TRBV2	TRBJ1-1	NA	NA	15
TGCGCCAGCAGCAAATCCCTAATCAAAGTGGGAGCACACAATGAGCAGTTCTTC	CASSKSLIKVGAHNEQFF	TRBV4-1	TRBJ2-1	once	NA	18
TGCGCCAGCAGCCTCCCCCCCGGGACAGGGGGATCATACGAGCAGTACTTC	CASSLPPGTGGSYEQYF	TRBV4-1	TRBJ2-7	NA	TRBD1	17
TGTGCCAGCAGTTATCTTCCCCCACCCCTTTACAATGAGCAGTTCTTC	CASSYLPPPLYNEQFF	TRBV6-5	TRBJ2-1	NA	NA	16
TGTGCCAGCAGCCCGATCCCAGGGGGCTTTCAGCCCCAGCATTTT	CASSPIPGGFQPQHF	TRBV27	TRBJ1-5	NA	TRBD1	15
TGTGCCAGCCACAACAGGGGGCTCGGGTATGGCTACACCTTC	CASHNRGLGYGYTF	TRBV19	TRBJ1-2	few	TRBD1	14
TGCAGTGCTAGTTGGACAGCCGAGCAGTACTTC	CSASWTAEQYF	TRBV20-1	TRBJ2-7	NA	NA	11
TGTGCCAGTAGTATATCCGGGACAGGGGTAAACGAGCAGTACTTC	CASSISGTGVNEQYF	TRBV19	TRBJ2-7	NA	TRBD1	15
TGCGCCAGCAGCCAAGCTGAAAACCAATACAATGAGCAGTTCTTC	CASSQAENQYNEQFF	TRBV4-3	TRBJ2-1	NA	NA	15
TGTGCCATCAGTGAGTCGCGACAGTCCTACCAAGAGACCCAGTACTTC	CAISESRQSYQETQYF	TRBV10-3	TRBJ2-5	NA	NA	16
TGCGCCAGCAGCTTGGCAAGCGGGAGCGGCACAGATACGCAGTATTTT	CASSLASGSGTDTQYF	TRBV5-1	TRBJ2-3	NA	TRBD2	16
TGTGCCAGCTCTCGGGGACAGGGATCGGTCGAGTTCTTC	CASSRGQGSVEFF	TRBV18	TRBJ2-1	NA	TRBD1	13
TGTGCCAGCAGCCGATTACAGGGGGACCGCTCCTACGAGCAGTACTTC	CASSRLQGDRSYEQYF	TRBV14	TRBJ2-7	NA	TRBD1	16
TGTGCCAGTAGTATCGGCGGGAGGTATTTCTTC	CASSIGGRYFF	TRBV19	TRBJ2-1	NA	TRBD2	11
TGTGCCATCAGCGCAAATGGGGACAGGGGGCCAGCAGATACGCAGTATTTT	CAISANGDRGPADTQYF	TRBV10-3	TRBJ2-3	NA	TRBD1	17
TGTGCCAGCGGCACCTCGGACAGCTCCTACAATGAGCAGTTCTTC	CASGTSDSSYNEQFF	TRBV6-5	TRBJ2-1	few	NA	15
TGTGCCATCAGTGATTGGGGACTAGCGGGAGGGCCGGGGAACGAGCAGTTCTTC	CAISDWGLAGGPGNEQFF	TRBV10-3	TRBJ2-1	few	TRBD2	18
TGTGCCAGCAGCCAAGATAGGGTGTCCACCTACGAGCAGTACTTC	CASSQDRVSTYEQYF	TRBV14	TRBJ2-7	NA	NA	15
TGTGCCAGCAGCTTAGGACAAGCGAACACTGAAGCTTTCTTT	CASSLGQANTEAFF	TRBV7-9	TRBJ1-1	NA	NA	14
TGTGCCAGCAGCGTAGGAATCTCGGAGGGAAGCACAGATACGCAGTATTTT	CASSVGISEGSTDTQYF	TRBV9	TRBJ2-3	NA	NA	17
TGTGCCAGCAGCTTACGGACTAGGGCCGGGGAGCTGTTTTTT	CASSLRTRAGELFF	TRBV7-2	TRBJ2-2	NA	TRBD2	14
TGTGCCAGCAGCGGTGTCCGGATCGGAAGAAATCAGCCCCAGCATTTT	CASSGVRIGRNQPQHF	TRBV7-8	TRBJ1-5	NA	NA	16
TGTGCCAGCAGCTCCTTTGGGGCAGGGAGAGAAGCTTTCTTT	CASSSFGAGREAFF	TRBV25-1	TRBJ1-1	NA	NA	14
TGTGCCAGCAGCAAGGAAGACAGGAACCTCGATTACACCTACGAGCAGTACTTC	CASSKEDRNLDYTYEQYF	TRBV21-1	TRBJ2-7	NA	NA	18
TGTGCCACATGTACAGGGGCGCGCACTGAAGCTTTCTTT	CATCTGARTEAFF	TRBV5-6	TRBJ1-1	NA	TRBD1	13
TGTGCCAGCAGTTTACTAGCGGGAGGGGAAGATACGCAGTATTTT	CASSLLAGGEDTQYF	TRBV28	TRBJ2-3	NA	TRBD2	15
TGTGCCAGCACACCCGCAAGTTGGGAGACCCAGTACTTC	CASTPASWETQYF	TRBV2	TRBJ2-5	NA	NA	13
TGTGCCAGCAGTTACCAACACTCAAACACCGGGGAGCTGTTTTTT	CASSYQHSNTGELFF	TRBV6-5	TRBJ2-2	NA	NA	15
TGTGCCAGTAGTAGGTTCGACACTTCCTACGAGCAGTACTTC	CASSRFDTSYEQYF	TRBV19	TRBJ2-7	NA	NA	14
TGTGCCAGCAGACCTACAGGTGGATGGGGAGGGCAGTACTTC	CASRPTGGWGGQYF	TRBV28	TRBJ2-7	NA	NA	14
TGTGCCAGCAGTCTCTCCACCGTCGGGCGGCCCCAGCATTTT	CASSLSTVGRPQHF	TRBV28	TRBJ1-5	NA	NA	14
TGTGCCAGTATGTCCTACGGGGAGACCCAGTACTTC	CASMSYGETQYF	TRBV28	TRBJ2-5	NA	NA	12
TGTGCCAGCAGCCCCAGGACAGGGGATAACGAGCAGTACTTC	CASSPRTGDNEQYF	TRBV7-8	TRBJ2-7	NA	TRBD1	14
TGCGCCAGCAGCTTGACTAGCGGGAGGGCCCTAGCCTCCTACAATGAGCAGTTCTTC	CASSLTSGRALASYNEQFF	TRBV5-1	TRBJ2-1	NA	TRBD2	19
TGTGCCAGTAGCCTGTTCACCGGGACAGCCTACGAGCAGTACTTC	CASSLFTGTAYEQYF	TRBV19	TRBJ2-7	NA	TRBD1	15
TGTGCCAGCAGCACCCCCCCGGGACTAGCGGTCCATGAGCAGTTCTTC	CASSTPPGLAVHEQFF	TRBV28	TRBJ2-1	once	TRBD2	16